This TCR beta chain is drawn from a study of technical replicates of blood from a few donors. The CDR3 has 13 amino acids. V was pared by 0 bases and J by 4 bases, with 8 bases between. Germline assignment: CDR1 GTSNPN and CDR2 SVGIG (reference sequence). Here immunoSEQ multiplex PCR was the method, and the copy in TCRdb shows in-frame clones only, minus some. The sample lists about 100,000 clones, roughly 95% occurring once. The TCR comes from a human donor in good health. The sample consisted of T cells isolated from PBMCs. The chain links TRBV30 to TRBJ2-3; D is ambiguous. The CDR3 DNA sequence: TGTGCCTGGAGTGTACTCGGGTCAGATACGCAGTATTTT. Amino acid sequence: CAWSVLGSDTQYF.